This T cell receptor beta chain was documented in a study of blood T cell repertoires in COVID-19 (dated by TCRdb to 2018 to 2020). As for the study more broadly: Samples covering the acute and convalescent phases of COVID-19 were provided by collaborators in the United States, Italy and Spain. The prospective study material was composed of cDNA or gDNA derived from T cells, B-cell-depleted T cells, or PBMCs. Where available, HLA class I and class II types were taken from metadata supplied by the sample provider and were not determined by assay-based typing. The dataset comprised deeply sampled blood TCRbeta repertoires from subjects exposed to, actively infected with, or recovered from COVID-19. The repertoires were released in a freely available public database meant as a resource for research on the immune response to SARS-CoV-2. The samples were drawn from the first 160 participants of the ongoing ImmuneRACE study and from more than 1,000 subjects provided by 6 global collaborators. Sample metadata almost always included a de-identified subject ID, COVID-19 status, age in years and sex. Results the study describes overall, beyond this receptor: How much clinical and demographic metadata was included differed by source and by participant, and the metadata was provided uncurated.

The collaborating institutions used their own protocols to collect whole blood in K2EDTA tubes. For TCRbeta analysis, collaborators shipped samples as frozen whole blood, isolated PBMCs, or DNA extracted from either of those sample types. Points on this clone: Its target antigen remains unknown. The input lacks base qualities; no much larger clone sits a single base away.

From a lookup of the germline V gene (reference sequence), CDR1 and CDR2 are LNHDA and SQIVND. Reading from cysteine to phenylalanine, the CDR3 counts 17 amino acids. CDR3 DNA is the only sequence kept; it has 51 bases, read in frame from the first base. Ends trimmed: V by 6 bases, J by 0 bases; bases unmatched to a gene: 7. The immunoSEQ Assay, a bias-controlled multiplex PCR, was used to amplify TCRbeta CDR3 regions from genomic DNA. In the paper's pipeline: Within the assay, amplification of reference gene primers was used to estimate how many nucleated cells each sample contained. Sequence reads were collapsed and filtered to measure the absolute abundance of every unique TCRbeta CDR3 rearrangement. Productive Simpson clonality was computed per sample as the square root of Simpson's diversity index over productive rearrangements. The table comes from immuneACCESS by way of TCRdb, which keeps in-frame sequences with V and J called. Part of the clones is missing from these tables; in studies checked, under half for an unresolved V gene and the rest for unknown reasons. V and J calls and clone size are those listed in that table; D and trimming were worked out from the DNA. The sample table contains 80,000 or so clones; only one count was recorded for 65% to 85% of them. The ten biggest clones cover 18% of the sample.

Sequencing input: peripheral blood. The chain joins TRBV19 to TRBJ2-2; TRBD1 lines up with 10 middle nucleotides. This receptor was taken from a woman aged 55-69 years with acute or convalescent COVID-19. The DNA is TGTGCCAGTAGACGGACAGGGGGGTTCGCGAACACCGGGGAGCTGTTTTTT. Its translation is CASRRTGGFANTGELFF.